Here is one TCR beta chain with its context. The data derive from a study of T cell repertoires in aging, cancer and after chemotherapy. Study at large: Six age groups, ranging from 30 or younger to 70 or older, included the donors. Clear clonal overlap appeared across healthy donor samples taken over several months to years.

Peripheral blood genomic DNA, not sorted cells or RNA, was the template. Multiplex touch-down PCR with TRB-A/B primers amplified rearranged V-D-J TRB sequences. TCRdb re-called the multiplex PCR reads through MiXCR, storing one row per CDR3 protein. This sample has about 13,000 distinct CDR3 sequences, with roughly 28% found just once. V shed 4 bases, J shed 5 bases, and the junction held 15 bases outside the gene matches. The CDR3 runs to 17 residues. The sequence was obtained from a human donor in good health. This chain joins TRBV12-3 or TRBV12-4 and TRBJ2-5, with TRBD2 matching over 8 bases. Sequenced: blood. The CDR3 sequence: CASSSLLLGLGGETQYF. CDR3 DNA: TGTGCCAGCAGTTCCCTCCTTTTGGGACTAGGGGGGGAGACCCAGTACTTC.